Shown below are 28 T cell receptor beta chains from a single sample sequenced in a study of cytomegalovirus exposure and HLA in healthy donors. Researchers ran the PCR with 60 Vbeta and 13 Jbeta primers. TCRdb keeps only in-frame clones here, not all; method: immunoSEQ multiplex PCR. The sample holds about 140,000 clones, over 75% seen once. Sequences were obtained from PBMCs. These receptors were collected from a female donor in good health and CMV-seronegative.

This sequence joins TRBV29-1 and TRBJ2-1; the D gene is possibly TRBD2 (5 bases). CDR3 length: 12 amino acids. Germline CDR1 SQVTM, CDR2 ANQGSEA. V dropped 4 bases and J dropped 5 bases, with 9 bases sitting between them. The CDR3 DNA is TGCAGCGTTGGAGGGCAGGACAATGAGCAGTTCTTC. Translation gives CSVGGQDNEQFF.

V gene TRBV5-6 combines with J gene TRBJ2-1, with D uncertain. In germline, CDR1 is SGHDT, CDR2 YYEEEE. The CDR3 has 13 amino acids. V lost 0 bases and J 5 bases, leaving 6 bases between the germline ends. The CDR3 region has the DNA TGTGCCAGCAGCTTGGGGCAGGACAATGAGCAGTTCTTC. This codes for CASSLGQDNEQFF.

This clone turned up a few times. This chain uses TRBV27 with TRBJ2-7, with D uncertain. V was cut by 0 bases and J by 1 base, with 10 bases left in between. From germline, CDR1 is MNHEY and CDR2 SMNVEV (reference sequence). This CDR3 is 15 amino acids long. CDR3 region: CASSLSVVESYEQYF. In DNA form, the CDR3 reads TGTGCCAGCAGTTTATCGGTCGTAGAATCCTACGAGCAGTACTTC.

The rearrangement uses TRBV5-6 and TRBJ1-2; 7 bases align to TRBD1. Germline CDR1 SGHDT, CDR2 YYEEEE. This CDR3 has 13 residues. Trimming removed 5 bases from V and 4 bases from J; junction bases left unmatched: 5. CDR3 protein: CASSDRVLYGYTF. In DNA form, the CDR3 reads TGTGCCAGCAGTGACAGGGTCCTCTATGGCTACACCTTC. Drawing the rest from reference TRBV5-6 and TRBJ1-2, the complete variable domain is DAGVTQSPTHLIKTRGQQVTLRCSPKSGHDTVSWYQQALGQGPQFIFQYYEEEERQRGNFPDRFSGHQFPNYSSELNVNALLLGDSALYLCASSDRVLYGYTFGSGTRLTVV.

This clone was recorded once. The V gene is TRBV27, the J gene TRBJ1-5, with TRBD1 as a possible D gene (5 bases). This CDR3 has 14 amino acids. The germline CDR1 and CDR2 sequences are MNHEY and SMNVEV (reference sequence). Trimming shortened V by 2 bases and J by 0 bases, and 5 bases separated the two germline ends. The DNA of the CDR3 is TGTGCCAGCAGTTTAACAGGTAGCAATCAGCCCCAGCATTTT. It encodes CASSLTGSNQPQHF.

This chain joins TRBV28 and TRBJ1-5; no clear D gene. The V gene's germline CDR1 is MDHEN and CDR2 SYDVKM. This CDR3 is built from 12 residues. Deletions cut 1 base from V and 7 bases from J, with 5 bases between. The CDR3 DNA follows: TGTGCCAGCAGTTTATACTTACAGCCCCAGCATTTT. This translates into CASSLYLQPQHF.

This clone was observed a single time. CDR3 in DNA: TGTGCCAGCAGCTTGGGGGGACTAGCGGGAACCACCGGGGAGCTGTTTTTT. This sequence encodes CASSLGGLAGTTGELFF. This sequence joins TRBV13 and TRBJ2-2, with TRBD2 matching over 13 bases. The CDR3 spans 17 residues. The ends lost 3 bases at V and 4 bases at J; junction bases unmatched: 5. The germline V gene encodes CDR1 PRHDT and CDR2 FYEKMQ (reference sequence).

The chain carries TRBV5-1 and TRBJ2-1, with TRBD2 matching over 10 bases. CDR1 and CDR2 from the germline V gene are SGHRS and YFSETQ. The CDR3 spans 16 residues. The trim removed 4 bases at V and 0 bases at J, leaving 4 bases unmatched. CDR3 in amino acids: CASSPTSGNSYNEQFF. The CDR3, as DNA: TGCGCCAGCAGCCCCACTAGCGGGAACTCCTACAATGAGCAGTTCTTC.

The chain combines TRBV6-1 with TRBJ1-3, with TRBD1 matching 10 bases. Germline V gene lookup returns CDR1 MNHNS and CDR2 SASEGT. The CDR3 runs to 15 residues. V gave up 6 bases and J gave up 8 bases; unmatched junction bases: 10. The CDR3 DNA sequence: TGTGCCAGCAGGAAGACAGGGGGCATCGCGGACACCATATATTTT. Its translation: CASRKTGGIADTIYF.

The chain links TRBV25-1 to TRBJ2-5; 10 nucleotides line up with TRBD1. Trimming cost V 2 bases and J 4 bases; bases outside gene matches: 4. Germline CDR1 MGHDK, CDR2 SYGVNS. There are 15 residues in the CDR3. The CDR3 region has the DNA TGTGCCAGCAGTGAAACGGGACAGGGGAGAGAGACCCAGTACTTC. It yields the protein CASSETGQGRETQYF.

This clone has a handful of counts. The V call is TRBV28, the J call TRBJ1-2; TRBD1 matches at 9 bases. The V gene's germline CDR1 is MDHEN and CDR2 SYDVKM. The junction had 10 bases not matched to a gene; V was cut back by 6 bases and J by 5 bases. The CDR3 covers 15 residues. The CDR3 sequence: CASRIWTGATYGYTF. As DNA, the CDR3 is TGTGCCAGCAGGATATGGACAGGGGCGACGTATGGCTACACCTTC.

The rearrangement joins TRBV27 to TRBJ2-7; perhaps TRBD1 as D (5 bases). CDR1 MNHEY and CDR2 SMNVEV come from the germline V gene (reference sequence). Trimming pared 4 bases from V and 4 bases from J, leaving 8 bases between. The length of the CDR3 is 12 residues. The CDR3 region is CASSYRGYEQYF. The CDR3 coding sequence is TGTGCCAGCAGTTATAGGGGTTACGAGCAGTACTTC.

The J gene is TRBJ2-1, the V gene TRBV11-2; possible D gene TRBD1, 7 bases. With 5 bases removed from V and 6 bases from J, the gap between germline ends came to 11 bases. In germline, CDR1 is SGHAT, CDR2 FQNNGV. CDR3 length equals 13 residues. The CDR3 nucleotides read TGTGCCAGCAGCCACAGGGGAGGCAATGAGCAGTTCTTC. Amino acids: CASSHRGGNEQFF.

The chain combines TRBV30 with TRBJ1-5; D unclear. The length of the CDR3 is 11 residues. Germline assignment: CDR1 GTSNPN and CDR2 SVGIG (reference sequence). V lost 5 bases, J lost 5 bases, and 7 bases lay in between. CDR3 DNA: TGTGCCTGGGGTCCGGATCAGCCCCAGCATTTT. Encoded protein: CAWGPDQPQHF.

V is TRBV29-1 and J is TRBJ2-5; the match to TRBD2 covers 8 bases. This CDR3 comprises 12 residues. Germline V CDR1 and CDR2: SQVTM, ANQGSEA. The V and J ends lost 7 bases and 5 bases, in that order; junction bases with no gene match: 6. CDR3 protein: CSARTGGETQYF. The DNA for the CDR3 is TGCAGCGCGAGGACGGGGGGGGAGACCCAGTACTTC. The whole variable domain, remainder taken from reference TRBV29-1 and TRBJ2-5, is SAVISQKPSRDICQRGTSLTIQCQVDSQVTMMFWYRQQPGQSLTLIATANQGSEATYESGFVIDKFPISRPNLTFSTLTVSNMSPEDSSIYLCSARTGGETQYFGPGTRLLVL.

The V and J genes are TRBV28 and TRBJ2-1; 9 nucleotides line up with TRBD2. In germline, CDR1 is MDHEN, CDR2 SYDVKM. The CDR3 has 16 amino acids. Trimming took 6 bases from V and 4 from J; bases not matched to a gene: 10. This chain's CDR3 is CASSITTSGKYNEQFF. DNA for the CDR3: TGTGCCAGCAGCATCACGACTAGCGGTAAATACAATGAGCAGTTCTTC.

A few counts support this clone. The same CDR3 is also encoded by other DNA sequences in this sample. This CDR3 is CASSSSSLREQYF. CDR3 nucleotides: TGTGCCAGCAGCTCCTCGTCATTGCGCGAGCAGTACTTC. The chain combines TRBV5-6 with TRBJ2-7; D is ambiguous. Germline V lookup: CDR1 SGHDT, CDR2 YYEEEE. The CDR3 is 13 amino acids. The V gene lost 3 bases and the J gene lost 6 bases, with 13 bases spanning the gap.

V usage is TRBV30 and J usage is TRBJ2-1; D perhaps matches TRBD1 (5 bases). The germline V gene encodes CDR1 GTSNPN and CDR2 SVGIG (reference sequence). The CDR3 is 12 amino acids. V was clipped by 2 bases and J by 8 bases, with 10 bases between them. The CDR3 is CAWSIGVHEQFF. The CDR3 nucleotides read TGTGCCTGGAGTATAGGGGTACATGAGCAGTTCTTC.

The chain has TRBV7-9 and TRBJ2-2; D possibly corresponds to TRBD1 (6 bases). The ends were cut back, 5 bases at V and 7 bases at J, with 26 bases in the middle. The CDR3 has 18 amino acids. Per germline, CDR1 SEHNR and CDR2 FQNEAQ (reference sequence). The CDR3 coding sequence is TGTGCCAGCAGCAACATCCCCAAGTGGGACAACGGGGTCGGGGAGCTGTTTTTT. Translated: CASSNIPKWDNGVGELFF.

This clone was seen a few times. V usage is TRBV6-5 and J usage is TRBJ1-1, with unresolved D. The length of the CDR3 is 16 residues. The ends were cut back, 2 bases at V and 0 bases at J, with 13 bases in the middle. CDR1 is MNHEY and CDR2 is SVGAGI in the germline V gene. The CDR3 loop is CASSYLRGRMNTEAFF. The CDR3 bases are TGTGCCAGCAGTTACCTCCGAGGGAGAATGAACACTGAAGCTTTCTTT.

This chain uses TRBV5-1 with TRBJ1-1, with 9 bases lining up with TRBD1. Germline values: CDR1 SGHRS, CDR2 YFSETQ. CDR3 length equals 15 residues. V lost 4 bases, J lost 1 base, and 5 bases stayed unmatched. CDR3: CASSTQTGGNTEAFF. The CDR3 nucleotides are TGCGCCAGCAGCACTCAGACAGGGGGGAACACTGAAGCTTTCTTT.

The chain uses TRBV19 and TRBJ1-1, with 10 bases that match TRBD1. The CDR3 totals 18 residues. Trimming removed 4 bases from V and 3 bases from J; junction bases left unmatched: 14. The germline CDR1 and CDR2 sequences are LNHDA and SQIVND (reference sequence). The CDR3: CASSTIWTGGEEDTEAFF. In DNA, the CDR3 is TGTGCCAGTAGTACCATCTGGACAGGGGGGGAAGAGGACACTGAAGCTTTCTTT.

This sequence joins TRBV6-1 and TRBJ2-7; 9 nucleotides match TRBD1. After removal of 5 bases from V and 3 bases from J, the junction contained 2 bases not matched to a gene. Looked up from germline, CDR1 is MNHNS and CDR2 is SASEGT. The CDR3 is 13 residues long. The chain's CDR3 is CASSWDRVYEQYF. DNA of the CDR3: TGTGCCAGCAGTTGGGACAGGGTCTACGAGCAGTACTTC.

CDR3 residues: CASYTSGRRIGEQFF. CDR3 coding DNA: TGTGCCAGCTATACTAGCGGGAGAAGGATCGGTGAGCAGTTCTTC. The rearrangement links TRBV6-1 to TRBJ2-1; 11 bases fit TRBD2. V was pared by 8 bases and J by 9 bases, with 12 bases of the junction left unmatched. The germline V gene has CDR1 MNHNS and CDR2 SASEGT. The CDR3 spans 15 residues.

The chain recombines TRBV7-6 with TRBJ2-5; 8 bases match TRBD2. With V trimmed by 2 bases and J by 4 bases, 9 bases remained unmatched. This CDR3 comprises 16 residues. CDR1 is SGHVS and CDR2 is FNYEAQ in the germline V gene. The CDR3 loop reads CASSLRGGRTGETQYF. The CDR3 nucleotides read TGTGCCAGCAGCTTAAGGGGCGGGAGGACTGGAGAGACCCAGTACTTC.

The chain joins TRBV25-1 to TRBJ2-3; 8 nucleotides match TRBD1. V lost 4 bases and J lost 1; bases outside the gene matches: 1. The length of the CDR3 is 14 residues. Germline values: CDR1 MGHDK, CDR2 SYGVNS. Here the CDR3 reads CASSVQGGTDTQYF. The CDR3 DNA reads TGTGCCAGCAGTGTACAGGGGGGCACAGATACGCAGTATTTT.

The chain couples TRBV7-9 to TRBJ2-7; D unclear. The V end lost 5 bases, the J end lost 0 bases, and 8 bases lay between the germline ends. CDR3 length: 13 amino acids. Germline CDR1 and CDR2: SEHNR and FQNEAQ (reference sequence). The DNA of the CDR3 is TGTGCCAGCAGCCCTACCGGCTCCTACGAGCAGTACTTC. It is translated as CASSPTGSYEQYF.

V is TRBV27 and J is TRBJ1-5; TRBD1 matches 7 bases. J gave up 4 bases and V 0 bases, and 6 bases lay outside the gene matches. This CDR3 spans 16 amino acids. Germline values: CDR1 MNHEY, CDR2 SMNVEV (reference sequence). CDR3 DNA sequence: TGTGCCAGCAGTTTATCTGGCCAGGGGGAGAATCAGCCCCAGCATTTT. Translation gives CASSLSGQGENQPQHF.